A selection of T cell receptor beta chains follows, all from one sample in a study of T cell changes during pregnancy in multiple sclerosis. The repertoire was sequenced with immunoSEQ multiplex PCR; TCRdb's copy has only in-frame clones and lacks some. This table holds almost 50,000 clones, around 94% found once. The sequenced sample was CD4+ T cells from peripheral blood mononuclear cells, obtained in the third trimester of pregnancy. These receptors were collected from a female donor with multiple sclerosis, enrolled in a pregnancy study. Each CDR3 is given with its conserved first and last residue.

v_gene: TRBV7-2
j_gene: TRBJ2-1
CDR3aa: CASSPRTGYNEQFF

v_gene: TRBV19
j_gene: TRBJ1-4
CDR3aa: CASSWAGGDEKLFF

v_gene: TRBV20-1
j_gene: TRBJ2-5
CDR3aa: CSADRQETQYF

v_gene: TRBV10-3
j_gene: TRBJ1-1
CDR3aa: CAIAEGRDRTTEAFF

v_gene: TRBV6-5
j_gene: TRBJ2-5
CDR3aa: CASSYRTGDRETQYF

v_gene: TRBV5-1
j_gene: TRBJ1-1
CDR3aa: CASSLGTGVSEAFF

v_gene: TRBV7-2
j_gene: TRBJ2-7
CDR3aa: CASSLRFRTAAPYEQYF

v_gene: TRBV13
j_gene: TRBJ2-3
CDR3aa: CASSTDSTDTQYF

v_gene: TRBV7-9
j_gene: TRBJ2-1
CDR3aa: CASSFPPRLAGVSDEQFF

v_gene: TRBV7-3
j_gene: TRBJ1-6
CDR3aa: CASSGTGRSPLHF

v_gene: TRBV18
j_gene: TRBJ1-1
CDR3aa: CASSPGTGNTEAFF

v_gene: TRBV5-8
j_gene: TRBJ1-1
CDR3aa: CASRLSNTEAFF

v_gene: TRBV5-1
j_gene: TRBJ2-7
CDR3aa: CASSLPGGLADHSYEQYF

v_gene: TRBV7-9
j_gene: TRBJ2-1
CDR3aa: CASSAGLAGGNEQFF

v_gene: TRBV27
j_gene: TRBJ1-6
CDR3aa: CASQDPTVRSPLHF

v_gene: TRBV30
j_gene: TRBJ1-6
CDR3aa: CAWTRTGKSPLHF

v_gene: TRBV11-3
j_gene: TRBJ1-3
CDR3aa: CASSLDGANTIYF

v_gene: TRBV5-4
j_gene: TRBJ2-1
CDR3aa: CASSPPAGGSFEQFF

v_gene: TRBV11-2
j_gene: TRBJ2-2
CDR3aa: CASRRRGPNTGELFF

v_gene: TRBV6-6
j_gene: TRBJ2-5
CDR3aa: CASSYSREVGETQYF

v_gene: TRBV10-3
j_gene: TRBJ1-1
CDR3aa: CAISRDRGQGTEAFF

v_gene: TRBV7-9
j_gene: TRBJ2-7
CDR3aa: CASSWTGVEQYF

v_gene: TRBV6-1
j_gene: TRBJ2-1
CDR3aa: CASGMTGLSYNEQFF

v_gene: TRBV10-3
j_gene: TRBJ2-3
CDR3aa: CAIRGGGGSTDTQYF

v_gene: TRBV5-6
j_gene: TRBJ2-2
CDR3aa: CASSLTSATGELFF

v_gene: TRBV6-1
j_gene: TRBJ2-2
CDR3aa: CASRGGIGTGELFF

v_gene: TRBV29-1
j_gene: TRBJ2-4
CDR3aa: CSIRTGGKNIQYF

v_gene: TRBV4-1
j_gene: TRBJ1-6
CDR3aa: CASSQPEGVNSPLHF